The source of this T cell receptor (beta chain) is a study of cytomegalovirus exposure and HLA in healthy donors. Researchers ran the PCR with 60 Vbeta and 13 Jbeta primers. The table came from immunoSEQ multiplex PCR; TCRdb's copy has only in-frame clones and leaves some out. The table has around 200,000 clones, around 77% seen once. Study results and limitations: In a later analysis, several top co-occurrence clusters appeared linked to parvovirus B19, influenza, CMV and Epstein-Barr virus. Follow-up analysis later connected one missense variant in DCLRE1C with trimming of TCR beta V- and J-genes.

This clone has a single count. Its antigen is still unknown. Germline V CDR1 and CDR2: SQVTM, ANQGSEA. The CDR3 is 13 amino acids. Trimming pared 2 bases from V and 1 base from J, leaving 8 bases between. This receptor was taken from a female donor in good health and CMV-seronegative. J is TRBJ2-5 and V is TRBV29-1, with D tentatively TRBD1 (6 bases). Specimen: PBMCs. The DNA of the CDR3 is TGCAGCGTTGAATCAGGGGCCCAAGAGACCCAGTACTTC. Amino acid sequence: CSVESGAQETQYF.